This entry is about one T cell receptor (beta chain). The data derive from a study of blood T cell repertoires in COVID-19. Overall study: T cells, B-cell-depleted T cells, or PBMCs provided the cDNA or gDNA that served as material.

The length of the CDR3 is 14 residues. V was clipped by 8 bases and J by 4 bases, with 12 bases between them. CDR1 and CDR2 from the germline V gene are LGHDT and YNNKEL (reference sequence). In the authors' methods: Estimation of nucleated cell counts relied on the amplification of reference gene primers. Clones were sequenced by immunoSEQ multiplex PCR, and TCRdb holds only the in-frame ones, with some missing. V, J and clone size were drawn from that table, and D and trimming were deduced from the DNA. Counted here are about 400,000 clones, around 89% occurring once; the ten biggest clones make up about 4.3%.

The sequence was obtained from a woman under 40 with acute or convalescent COVID-19. Sequencing used peripheral blood. The gene calls are TRBV3-1 (or the pseudogene TRBV3-2) and TRBJ1-6; a possible D gene is TRBD1 (5 bases). The CDR3 DNA reads as TGTGCCAGCGGGACGGGACTGTATAATTCACCCCTCCACTTT. Translated, it gives CASGTGLYNSPLHF.